The sequence of this T cell receptor (beta chain) was determined in a study of T cells expressing NK-cell markers. Background on the study: All TCR beta repertoires analysed originated from sorted CD3+CD56+NKG2C+, CD3+CD56+NKG2C- and CD3+CD56-NKG2C+ T cells. HCMV serostatus: seven of eight sequenced donors positive, one negative.

As to this clonotype: The target antigen is unknown.

TCRdb reprocessed the 5' RACE reads, keeping one entry per CDR3 protein, no DNA. The sample totals 300,000 to 500,000 distinct CDR3 sequences. Germline V gene sequence: CDR1 DFQATT, CDR2 SNEGSKA (reference sequence). The CDR3 has 16 residues. Broader study findings: NKG2C+ dominant clonotype frequencies in five or six donors were roughly 1.0-7.5% of CD8+ T cells.

What was sequenced was blood T cells: a sorted CD56 or NKG2C T cell subset, CD4+ or CD8+ T cells, or bulk PBMC T cells (not recorded which). The J gene is TRBJ2-3, the V gene TRBV20-1; the TCRdb call, TRBD2, lacks DNA for checking. This TCR was sampled from a woman aged 50 to 65 in good health. The CDR3 sequence is CSARDSLAGVGATQYF.